The 11 T cell receptor beta chains below all came from one sample that was sequenced in a study of blood T cell repertoires in COVID-19. The table came from immunoSEQ multiplex PCR; TCRdb's copy has only in-frame clones and leaves some out. The sample holds some 350,000 clones, around four fifths seen once. Sample: peripheral blood. These receptors came from a young man with active or convalescent COVID-19.

The chain recombines TRBV6-1 with TRBJ1-2; D may be TRBD1 (5 bases). The CDR3 loop spans 17 amino acids. Trimming shortened V by 2 bases and J by 8 bases, and 24 bases separated the two germline ends. CDR1 is MNHNS, CDR2 SASEGT, per germline. The CDR3 sequence is CASSEWGPAGRAPGYTF. The CDR3 DNA follows: TGTGCCAGCAGTGAATGGGGCCCGGCAGGACGGGCGCCGGGCTACACCTTC.

This clone has a handful of counts. The CDR3 loop reads CSARYETQYF. The DNA for the CDR3 is TGCAGTGCTCGCTATGAGACCCAGTACTTC. This chain links TRBV20-1 with TRBJ2-5, with unresolved D. The CDR3 is made up of 10 amino acids. Deletions cut 5 bases from V and 5 bases from J, with 6 bases between. CDR1 DFQATT and CDR2 SNEGSKA come from the germline V gene (reference sequence).

This clone was detected only a few times. J is TRBJ2-1 and V is TRBV6-5, with D perhaps matching TRBD1 (6 bases). CDR3 length: 15 residues. The germline V and J ends were trimmed by 8 bases and 4 bases, with 18 bases remaining between them. Germline-derived CDR1 and CDR2 are MNHEY and SVGAGI. The CDR3 region is CASSGWAGAYNEQFF. The CDR3 nucleotides read TGTGCCAGCTCGGGATGGGCAGGGGCGTACAATGAGCAGTTCTTC.

This CDR3 is CASSRVPQDTQYF. The CDR3 region has the DNA TGTGCCAGCAGCCGGGTTCCCCAGGATACGCAGTATTTT. The J gene is TRBJ2-3, the V gene TRBV7-9; no definite D call. The CDR3 loop spans 13 amino acids. Germline CDR1 is SEHNR and CDR2 is FQNEAQ (reference sequence). Trimming removed 5 bases from V and 6 bases from J, with 12 bases in between. Using reference TRBV7-9 and TRBJ2-3 for the parts outside the CDR3, the full variable domain is DTGVSQNPRHKITKRGQNVTFRCDPISEHNRLYWYRQTLGQGPEFLTYFQNEAQLEKSRLLSDRFSAERPKGSFSTLEIQRTEQGDSAMYLCASSRVPQDTQYFGPGTRLTVL.

The V call is TRBV7-8, the J call TRBJ2-7; 7 nucleotides agree with TRBD1. This CDR3 is built from 15 residues. Germline V CDR1 and CDR2: SGHVS, FQNEAQ. V gave up 4 bases and J gave up 2 bases; unmatched junction bases: 8. CDR3: CASSSLVRGPYEQYF. In DNA form, the CDR3 reads TGTGCCAGCAGCTCCCTCGTGAGGGGGCCCTACGAGCAGTACTTC. Full variable domain (remainder filled in from reference TRBV7-8 and TRBJ2-7): GAGVSQSPRYKVAKRGQDVALRCDPISGHVSLFWYQQALGQGPEFLTYFQNEAQLDKSGLPSDRFFAERPEGSVSTLKIQRTQQEDSAVYLCASSSLVRGPYEQYFGPGTRLTVT.

This sequence joins TRBV6-5 and TRBJ2-1, with TRBD2 identical over 8 bases. The ends lost 7 bases at V and 9 bases at J; junction bases unmatched: 11. The CDR3 runs 14 residues. Germline values: CDR1 MNHEY, CDR2 SVGAGI. CDR3 sequence reads: CASIGLAQVGEQFF. CDR3 DNA sequence: TGTGCCAGCATAGGACTAGCCCAGGTGGGTGAGCAGTTCTTC.

This clone was counted a few times. V gene TRBV6-5 combines with J gene TRBJ1-1; possible D gene TRBD1, 5 bases. With 7 bases removed from V and 2 bases from J, the gap between germline ends came to 11 bases. This CDR3 spans 13 amino acids. Germline V gives CDR1 MNHEY, CDR2 SVGAGI. CDR3 coding DNA: TGTGCCAGCATCAGTCGGACAAACACTGAAGCTTTCTTT. Translation gives CASISRTNTEAFF.

V is TRBV28 and J is TRBJ1-4; 10 bases align to TRBD1. This CDR3 spans 14 amino acids. Germline CDR1 reads MDHEN; CDR2 reads SYDVKM. The J segment lost 8 bases and the V segment lost 6 bases, leaving 6 bases of the junction unmatched. The CDR3 spells CASRTGTGVEKLFF. The CDR3 DNA is TGTGCCAGCAGAACCGGGACAGGGGTAGAAAAACTGTTTTTT.

This chain joins TRBV11-2 and TRBJ1-1; D is ambiguous. There are 13 residues in the CDR3. Germline CDR1 reads SGHAT; CDR2 reads FQNNGV. V dropped 4 bases and J dropped 11 bases, with 17 bases sitting between them. CDR3 in DNA: TGTGCCAGCAGCTCTTATCTGGTCCCGGAGGCTTTCTTT. The encoded protein is CASSSYLVPEAFF.

This chain uses TRBV2 with TRBJ1-1; 7 bases match TRBD1. The ends lost 10 bases at V and 6 bases at J; junction bases unmatched: 5. CDR3 size: 11 residues. Germline CDR1 is SNHLY and CDR2 is FYNNEI. This CDR3 reads CATRGQPEAFF. The CDR3 DNA reads as TGTGCCACCCGGGGACAGCCTGAAGCTTTCTTT.

The chain is built from TRBV5-1 and TRBJ2-1; D is possibly TRBD1 (6 bases). The CDR3 is 16 amino acids. The germline gives CDR1 SGHRS, CDR2 YFSETQ. V lost 4 bases and J lost 8, with 22 bases in between. CDR3 DNA sequence: TGCGCCAGCAGCGTACAGGGTCAGGGGTACCTCGATGAGCAGTTCTTC. Amino acid sequence: CASSVQGQGYLDEQFF.